These 12 T cell receptor beta chains share one sample of origin, sequenced in a study of CD8+ T cells in alopecia areata. Extracted RNA was reverse transcribed into cDNA, the sequencing template. The data were produced by immunoSEQ multiplex PCR, yet TCRdb's version contains in-frame clones alone and is incomplete. Of about 160,000 clones in the sample, around three fifths were seen once. Treatment: oral pan-JAK inhibitor, 5-10 mg twice daily. Sample: CD4+ T cells sorted from blood, taken at week 4, from a patient treated with tofacitinib. The receptors stem from a human donor with alopecia areata.

The V and J genes are TRBV2 and TRBJ1-6, with D unclear. V was trimmed by 5 bases and J by 8 bases, leaving 13 bases between them. This CDR3 comprises 14 residues. From germline, CDR1 is SNHLY and CDR2 FYNNEI. Here the CDR3 reads CASSREGFDSPLHF. The CDR3 bases are TGTGCCAGCAGTCGGGAGGGTTTCGATTCACCCCTCCACTTT.

This chain links TRBV27 with TRBJ1-1; no definite D call. Germline V gene sequence: CDR1 MNHEY, CDR2 SMNVEV (reference sequence). The CDR3 covers 14 residues. V lost 6 bases to trimming and J lost 0 bases, with 11 bases between them. The CDR3 loop reads CASSSPGLNTEAFF. The CDR3 bases are TGTGCCAGCAGCTCCCCAGGTTTGAACACTGAAGCTTTCTTT.

The chain carries TRBV7-9 and TRBJ1-1; D remains ambiguous. CDR3 length: 13 residues. Germline V gene lookup returns CDR1 SEHNR and CDR2 FQNEAQ (reference sequence). Trimming cost V 4 bases and J 5 bases, with 11 bases left between them. This chain's CDR3 is CASSSYLGTEAFF. The CDR3 nucleotides are TGTGCCAGCAGCTCTTACCTGGGGACTGAAGCTTTCTTT.

This clone was recorded only once. The V call is TRBV6-5, the J call TRBJ1-6; D unresolved. Per germline, CDR1 MNHEY and CDR2 SVGAGI. V shed 0 bases and J shed 5 bases, with 8 bases lying between them. This CDR3 contains 15 residues. CDR3 residues: CASSYSFPNNSPLHF. The CDR3, as DNA: TGTGCCAGCAGTTACTCTTTCCCCAATAATTCACCCCTCCACTTT.

V usage is TRBV5-1 and J usage is TRBJ2-2; D is uncertain. Deletions cut 2 bases from V and 6 bases from J, with 8 bases between. In germline, CDR1 is SGHRS, CDR2 YFSETQ. The CDR3 loop spans 13 amino acids. CDR3 in DNA: TGCGCCAGCAGCTTACAAACCCCCGGGGAGCTGTTTTTT. This translates into CASSLQTPGELFF. Full variable domain (remainder filled in from reference TRBV5-1 and TRBJ2-2): KAGVTQTPRYLIKTRGQQVTLSCSPISGHRSVSWYQQTPGQGLQFLFEYFSETQRNKGNFPGRFSGRQFSNSRSEMNVSTLELGDSALYLCASSLQTPGELFFGEGSRLTVL.

The chain recombines TRBV5-6 with TRBJ1-2; 7 bases line up with TRBD1. Trimming cost V 4 bases and J 11 bases; bases outside gene matches: 8. The CDR3 covers 12 residues. CDR1 SGHDT and CDR2 YYEEEE come from the germline V gene. The CDR3 DNA sequence: TGTGCCAGCAGCGACGGGACAGTTGGTTACACCTTC. Translation: CASSDGTVGYTF.

Concerning this clone itself: The identical CDR3 is also encoded by other nucleotide sequences in the sample. The rearrangement uses TRBV7-9 and TRBJ1-2, with D unclear. Trimming removed 1 base at V and 4 bases at J, with 4 bases between. In germline, CDR1 is SEHNR, CDR2 FQNEAQ (reference sequence). CDR3 size: 12 residues. The CDR3 coding sequence is TGTGCCAGCAGCTTAGGGTCCTATGGCTACACCTTC. Translation gives CASSLGSYGYTF.

The sample holds a few counts of this clone. The rearrangement joins TRBV19 to TRBJ1-2; D is uncertain. V lost 7 bases and J 3 bases, leaving 9 bases between the germline ends. There are 12 residues in the CDR3. CDR1 LNHDA and CDR2 SQIVND come from the germline V gene (reference sequence). CDR3 nucleotides: TGTGCCAGTACGAGGGAAGACTATGGCTACACCTTC. It yields the protein CASTREDYGYTF.

This chain joins TRBV29-1 and TRBJ1-5; 9 bases line up with TRBD1. This CDR3 region has 13 residues. Germline V lookup: CDR1 SQVTM, CDR2 ANQGSEA. V trimming: 7 bases; J trimming: 4 bases; junction bases outside the gene matches: 5. The CDR3 nucleotides are TGCAGCGCTCTGACAGGGGGAAATCAGCCCCAGCATTTT. This sequence encodes CSALTGGNQPQHF.

The V call is TRBV2, the J call TRBJ2-1; perhaps TRBD2 as D (6 bases). Trimming took 3 bases from V and 2 from J, leaving 8 bases between them. The CDR3 runs to 14 residues. CDR1 and CDR2 from the germline V gene are SNHLY and FYNNEI. The DNA for the CDR3 is TGTGCCAGCAGTGATATAGCGGCCTACAATGAGCAGTTCTTC. Protein: CASSDIAAYNEQFF.

This clone has only a few counts. CDR3 region: CASSSIAGGRIYEQYF. The CDR3 bases are TGTGCCAGCAGTTCAATAGCGGGGGGGCGTATCTACGAGCAGTACTTC. V gene TRBV27 combines with J gene TRBJ2-7, with 11 bases fitting TRBD2. Looked up from germline, CDR1 is MNHEY and CDR2 is SMNVEV (reference sequence). With 4 bases clipped from V and 3 bases from J, the junction kept 8 bases outside the gene matches. There are 16 residues in the CDR3.

This rearrangement joins TRBV2 to TRBJ2-4; a weak D match, TRBD1 (5 bases). The CDR3 extends over 16 amino acids. Per the germline V gene, CDR1 is SNHLY and CDR2 is FYNNEI. The V end was cut by 6 bases, the J end by 4 bases, with 19 bases between. CDR3 coding DNA: TGTGCCAGCAGAATCGACAGTGCCGTCGCAAAAAACATTCAGTACTTC. Amino acids: CASRIDSAVAKNIQYF.